These T cell receptor beta chains were read from a single sample in a study of blood T cell repertoires in COVID-19. Some clones are missing from TCRdb's copy, which holds only in-frame ones; the method was immunoSEQ multiplex PCR. The sample lists a few hundred thousand clones, 85% to 90% seen once, with over 13% in the top ten. Sequencing was carried out using PBMCs or T cells enriched from blood (not recorded which). The receptor source for this set is a man younger than 45 who had been exposed to COVID-19. CDR3s include the opening cysteine and the closing phenylalanine or tryptophan. Each record gives: CDR3 DNA, CDR3 protein, clone size, J gene, D gene, V gene. D genes are given only for firm matches. Clone size is not always given. Where it is, it says once, few, many or a class for expanded clones.

DNA: TGCGCCAGCAGCTTGGAGCCACAGGGGGGGTTCGAGCAGTACTTC
CDR3: CASSLEPQGGFEQYF
size: .
J: TRBJ2-7
D: .
V: TRBV5-1

DNA: TGTGCCAGCAGCTTAGGTAGGGGAGGCTACGAGCAGTACTTC
CDR3: CASSLGRGGYEQYF
size: once
J: TRBJ2-7
D: .
V: TRBV11-3

DNA: TGTGCCAGCAGCCCCGGACTTCCAGCTAACTATGGCTACACCTTC
CDR3: CASSPGLPANYGYTF
size: few
J: TRBJ1-2
D: .
V: TRBV7-9

DNA: TGTGCCTGGAGAGCACAAGGGGGGGGAAACTATGGCTACACCTTC
CDR3: CAWRAQGGGNYGYTF
size: .
J: TRBJ1-2
D: .
V: TRBV30

DNA: TGCGCCAGCAGCCAAGATCTATCCGGGCAGTTCTTC
CDR3: CASSQDLSGQFF
size: .
J: TRBJ2-1
D: .
V: TRBV4-3

DNA: TGTGCCACCAGCAGGGTCGCGGGGCTGAGCACCGGGGAGCTGTTTTTT
CDR3: CATSRVAGLSTGELFF
size: .
J: TRBJ2-2
D: .
V: TRBV15

DNA: TGCGCCAGCAGCTTGGGACAGAAGAACACCGGGGAGCTGTTTTTT
CDR3: CASSLGQKNTGELFF
size: .
J: TRBJ2-2
D: .
V: TRBV5-1

DNA: TGTGCCAGCAGCTTGGGTACAGGGGGCTTCTACGAGCAGTACTTC
CDR3: CASSLGTGGFYEQYF
size: .
J: TRBJ2-7
D: TRBD1
V: TRBV5-5

DNA: TGTGCCAGCTCACCCACTAGACAGGGGGCGGCGGGGGCCAACGTCCTGACTTTC
CDR3: CASSPTRQGAAGANVLTF
size: once
J: TRBJ2-6
D: TRBD1
V: TRBV18

DNA: TGCGCCAGCAGCTTGGACAGGGGGTCCTACAATGAGCAGTTCTTC
CDR3: CASSLDRGSYNEQFF
size: once
J: TRBJ2-1
D: TRBD1
V: TRBV5-1

DNA: TGTGCCAGTAGTCGGGTCACTGAAGCTTTCTTT
CDR3: CASSRVTEAFF
size: few
J: TRBJ1-1
D: .
V: TRBV19

DNA: TGCGCCAGCAGCCGAGCTGGATGGCAGGTCGGCACTGAAGCTTTCTTT
CDR3: CASSRAGWQVGTEAFF
size: .
J: TRBJ1-1
D: .
V: TRBV4-1

DNA: TGTGCCAGCAGTGAAATCGGACAGGGCTACACCTTC
CDR3: CASSEIGQGYTF
size: .
J: TRBJ1-2
D: .
V: TRBV6-1

DNA: TGTGCCAGCAGCTTACAGGCCAGAAACACCATATATTTT
CDR3: CASSLQARNTIYF
size: .
J: TRBJ1-3
D: .
V: TRBV7-9

DNA: TGTGCCAGCATTGTCGGAGGGAGCAATCAGCCCCAGCATTTT
CDR3: CASIVGGSNQPQHF
size: .
J: TRBJ1-5
D: .
V: TRBV11-3

DNA: TGTGCCAGCAGCCAAGGGGGGGGAGGGTTGTTAAATTCACCCCTCCACTTT
CDR3: CASSQGGGGLLNSPLHF
size: .
J: TRBJ1-6
D: .
V: TRBV3-1/TRBV3-2

DNA: TGTGCCAGCAGCGTTATTGCCAGTACCACCGGGGAGCTGTTTTTT
CDR3: CASSVIASTTGELFF
size: .
J: TRBJ2-2
D: .
V: TRBV9

DNA: TGCGCCAGCAGTGAGGTCAGGGAATCGAATAGCTACACCTTC
CDR3: CASSEVRESNSYTF
size: .
J: TRBJ1-2
D: .
V: TRBV10-1

DNA: TGTGCCAGCAGCCAAGATACGCTAAGATTGGCTTTCTTT
CDR3: CASSQDTLRLAFF
size: .
J: TRBJ1-1
D: .
V: TRBV4-2

DNA: TGTGCCTGGAGTAGGGGACTGGGCCATAATTCACCCCTCCACTTT
CDR3: CAWSRGLGHNSPLHF
size: .
J: TRBJ1-6
D: .
V: TRBV30

DNA: TGTGCCAGCAGCTTAAGGGGACTACCTTACAATGAGCAGTTCTTC
CDR3: CASSLRGLPYNEQFF
size: .
J: TRBJ2-1
D: TRBD2
V: TRBV11-2

DNA: TGTGCCAGCAGCCTAAGCGGGGGAAACTACAATGAGCAGTTCTTC
CDR3: CASSLSGGNYNEQFF
size: .
J: TRBJ2-1
D: TRBD2
V: TRBV7-6